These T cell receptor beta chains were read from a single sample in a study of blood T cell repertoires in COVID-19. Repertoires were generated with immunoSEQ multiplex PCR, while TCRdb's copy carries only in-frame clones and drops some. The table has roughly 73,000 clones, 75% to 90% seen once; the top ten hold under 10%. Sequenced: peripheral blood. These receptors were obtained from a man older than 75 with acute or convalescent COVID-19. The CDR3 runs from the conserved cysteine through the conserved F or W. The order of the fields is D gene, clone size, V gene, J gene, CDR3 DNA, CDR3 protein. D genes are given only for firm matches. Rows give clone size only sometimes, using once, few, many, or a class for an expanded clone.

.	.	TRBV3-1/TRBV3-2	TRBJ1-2	TGTGCCAGCAGCCCTGAGCGGCGGTTTAACTATGGCTACACCTTC	CASSPERRFNYGYTF
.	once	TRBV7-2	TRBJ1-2	TGTGCCAGCAGCTTAGCCGCAGGAAACTATGGCTACACCTTC	CASSLAAGNYGYTF
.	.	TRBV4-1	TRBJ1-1	TGCGCCAGCAGCCAAGAATCGGTACTGAAGAACACTGAAGCTTTCTTT	CASSQESVLKNTEAFF
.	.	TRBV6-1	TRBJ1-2	TGTGCCAGCAGTGAATACAGGGTCAACTATGGCTACACCTTC	CASSEYRVNYGYTF
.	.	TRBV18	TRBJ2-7	TGTGCCAGCTCGCTAGATGCAACAGGGACCTACGAGCAGTACTTC	CASSLDATGTYEQYF
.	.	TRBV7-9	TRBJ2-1	TGTGCCAGCAGCCCCCCTTTTAACTACAATGAGCAGTTCTTC	CASSPPFNYNEQFF
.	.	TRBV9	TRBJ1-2	TGTGCCAGCAGCGTAGAGGAGGGAAACGCCTATGGCTACACCTTC	CASSVEEGNAYGYTF
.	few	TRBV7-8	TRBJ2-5	TGTGCCAGCAGCTTAGTGGACGGGGGACAGACCCAGTACTTC	CASSLVDGGQTQYF
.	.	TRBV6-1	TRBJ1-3	TGTGCCAGCAGTGACACCGTCGGCAGGACTACCGGAAACACCATATATTTT	CASSDTVGRTTGNTIYF
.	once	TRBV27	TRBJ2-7	TGTGCCAGCAGTCTCGAACAGGGTTCCCCCTACGAGCAGTACTTC	CASSLEQGSPYEQYF
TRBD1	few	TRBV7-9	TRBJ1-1	TGTGCCAGCAGCGGACAGGGGGCGTCTACTGAAGCTTTCTTT	CASSGQGASTEAFF
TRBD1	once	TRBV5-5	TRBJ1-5	TGTGCCAGCAGCCTTCTTGCGACAGGGGGCAATCAGCCCCAGCATTTT	CASSLLATGGNQPQHF
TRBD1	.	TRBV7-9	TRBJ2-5	TGTGCCAGCAGCTTCGGACAGGGACAAGAGACCCAGTACTTC	CASSFGQGQETQYF
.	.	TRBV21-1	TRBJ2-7	TGTGCCAGCAGCAAAGAGAACAGTTCCTACGAGCAGTACTTC	CASSKENSSYEQYF
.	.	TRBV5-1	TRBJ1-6	TGCGCCAGCAGCTTGGATCAGGGAGGTAATTCACCCCTCCACTTT	CASSLDQGGNSPLHF
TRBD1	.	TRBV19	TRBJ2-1	TGTGCCAGTAGTCCTGGACAGGGCAGGGAGCATGAGCAGTTCTTC	CASSPGQGREHEQFF
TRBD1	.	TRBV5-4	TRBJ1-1	TGTGCCAGCAGCCCTACAGGGGGCGAGGGCACTGAAGCTTTCTTT	CASSPTGGEGTEAFF
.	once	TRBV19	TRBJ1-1	TGTGCCAGTAGTATTAGGAGGGAGAGGACTGAAGCTTTCTTT	CASSIRRERTEAFF
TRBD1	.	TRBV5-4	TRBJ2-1	TGTGCCAGCAGCATGGGACAGGGGACCTACAATGAGCAGTTCTTC	CASSMGQGTYNEQFF
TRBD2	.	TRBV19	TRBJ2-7	TGTGCCAGTAGTCTAGCGGGACAGCTCTACGAGCAGTACTTC	CASSLAGQLYEQYF
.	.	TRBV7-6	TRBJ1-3	TGTGCCAGCAGCTCGCTGCCGGGACAAAAAAACACCATATATTTT	CASSSLPGQKNTIYF
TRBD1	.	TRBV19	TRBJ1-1	TGTGCCAGTAGTATAAACAGGGGGGCACGTACTGAAGCTTTCTTT	CASSINRGARTEAFF
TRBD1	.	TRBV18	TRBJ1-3	TGTGCCAGCTCACCAAATGACAGGGTCTCTGGAAACACCATATATTTT	CASSPNDRVSGNTIYF
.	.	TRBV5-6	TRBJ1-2	TGTGCCAGCAGCTTGGCTGCAGTCGCTAACTATGGCTACACCTTC	CASSLAAVANYGYTF
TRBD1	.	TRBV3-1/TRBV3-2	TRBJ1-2	TGTGCCAGCAGCGGACAGGGGTATGGCTACACCTTC	CASSGQGYGYTF
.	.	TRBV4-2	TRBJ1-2	TGTGCCAGCAGCCAAGATAGGACAGAAGACTATGGCTACACCTTC	CASSQDRTEDYGYTF
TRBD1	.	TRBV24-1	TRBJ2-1	TGTGCCACCAGTGATCAACGACAGGGGGCCGGCAATGAGCAGTTCTTC	CATSDQRQGAGNEQFF
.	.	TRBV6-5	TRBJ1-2	TGTGCCACATCCGGGACACCGACTAACTATGGCTACACCTTC	CATSGTPTNYGYTF
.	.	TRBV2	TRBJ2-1	TGTGCCAGCAGCCCGGACAACTACAATGAGCAGTTCTTC	CASSPDNYNEQFF
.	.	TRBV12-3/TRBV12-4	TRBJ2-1	TGTGCCAGCAGCAGAAATAACAATGAGCAGTTCTTC	CASSRNNNEQFF
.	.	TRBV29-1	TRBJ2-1	TGCAGCGTTTCTCTAGCTTCCAATGAGCAGTTCTTC	CSVSLASNEQFF
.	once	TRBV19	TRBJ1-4	TGTGCCAGCTACAATGAAAAACTGTTTTTT	CASYNEKLFF
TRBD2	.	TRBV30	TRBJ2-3	TGTGCCTGGAGTGAGGGACTAGTGGATACGCAGTATTTT	CAWSEGLVDTQYF
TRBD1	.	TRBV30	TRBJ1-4	TGTGCCTGGAGCACCGGGACAGGGCATGAAAAACTGTTTTTT	CAWSTGTGHEKLFF
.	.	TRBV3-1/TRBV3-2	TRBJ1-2	TGTGCCAGCAGCTCGGCAGGGGAAGGCTACACCTTC	CASSSAGEGYTF
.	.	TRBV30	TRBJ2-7	TGTGCCTCGAGGGGAACAGGGTTCGCCTACGAGCAGTACTTC	CASRGTGFAYEQYF
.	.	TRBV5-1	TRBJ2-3	TGCGCCAGCAGCGCAGGGGTCGCCAACACAGATACGCAGTATTTT	CASSAGVANTDTQYF
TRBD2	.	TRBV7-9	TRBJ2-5	TGTGCCAGCAGCTTAGAGGGTAGCGGGGGTTTGGAGACCCAGTACTTC	CASSLEGSGGLETQYF
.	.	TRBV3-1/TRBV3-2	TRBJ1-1	TGTGCCAGCAGCCGAAGGGGCCTAAATGAAGCTTTCTTT	CASSRRGLNEAFF
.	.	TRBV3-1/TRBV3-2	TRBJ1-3	TGTGCCAGCAGCCCCCGACGTGCAGGTGCCGGAAACACCATATATTTT	CASSPRRAGAGNTIYF
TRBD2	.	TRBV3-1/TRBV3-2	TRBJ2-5	TGTGCCAGCAGCCAGGGGGGACTAGATGCGGAGACCCAGTACTTC	CASSQGGLDAETQYF
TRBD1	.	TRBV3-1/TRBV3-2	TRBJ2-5	TGTGCCAGCATTGGACAGGGGGAGACCCAGTACTTC	CASIGQGETQYF
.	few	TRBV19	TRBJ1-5	TGTGCCACTAACCTTCGGGGAGATCAGCCCCAGCATTTT	CATNLRGDQPQHF